The 9 T cell receptor beta chains reported below all come from one sample, sequenced in a study of blood T cell repertoires in COVID-19 (dated by TCRdb to 2019 to 2021). Library preparation used the immunoSEQ multiplex PCR assay. The table was pulled from immuneACCESS by TCRdb, which kept in-frame rearrangements only. Such tables lose some clones; where checked, under half of the loss comes from unresolved V genes, and the rest has no known cause. The sample data list 290,000 or so clones, and roughly 92% of these were observed just once. The biggest ten clones account for 2.2% of the sample. The material sequenced was peripheral blood. The receptors stem from a woman in her 30s with COVID-19, enrolled during active disease.

This clone was seen more than once but under ten times. V usage is TRBV7-9 and J usage is TRBJ2-7; the D gene is possibly TRBD1 (6 bases). Germline V gene lookup returns CDR1 SEHNR and CDR2 FQNEAQ (reference sequence). V lost 7 bases and J 2 bases, leaving 12 bases between the germline ends. This CDR3 has 13 residues. CDR3 residues: CASTPDRTYEQYF. CDR3 sequence (DNA): TGTGCCAGCACCCCAGACAGGACCTACGAGCAGTACTTC. The whole variable domain, remainder taken from reference TRBV7-9 and TRBJ2-7, is DTGVSQNPRHKITKRGQNVTFRCDPISEHNRLYWYRQTLGQGPEFLTYFQNEAQLEKSRLLSDRFSAERPKGSFSTLEIQRTEQGDSAMYLCASTPDRTYEQYFGPGTRLTVT.

The chain has TRBV5-1 and TRBJ2-2; perhaps TRBD2 as D (6 bases). V lost 1 base and J 1 base, leaving 14 bases between the germline ends. This CDR3 contains 17 residues. The germline gives CDR1 SGHRS, CDR2 YFSETQ. The CDR3 loop reads CASSLTSRDWNTGELFF. The CDR3 nucleotides read TGCGCCAGCAGCTTGACTTCGCGGGATTGGAACACCGGGGAGCTGTTTTTT.

CDR3 coding DNA: TGTGCCAGTAGTCCCAGAGGGACTAGCGGGAGTTACCGGTTCTTC. It encodes CASSPRGTSGSYRFF. The chain employs TRBV19 and TRBJ2-1; 14 bases align to TRBD2. CDR1 is LNHDA, CDR2 SQIVND, per germline (reference sequence). The CDR3 runs to 15 residues. J was trimmed by 15 bases and V by 5 bases; bases with no gene match: 12. The complete variable domain, with remaining parts taken from reference TRBV19 and TRBJ2-1, reads DGGITQSPKYLFRKEGQNVTLSCEQNLNHDAMYWYRQDPGQGLRLIYYSQIVNDFQKGDIAEGYSVSREKKESFPLTVTSAQKNPTAFYLCASSPRGTSGSYRFFGPGTRLTVL.

This clone turned up a few times. The chain recombines TRBV30 with TRBJ2-5, with D tentatively TRBD2 (6 bases). V gave up 3 bases and J gave up 0 bases, with 14 bases separating them. The germline V gene has CDR1 GTSNPN and CDR2 SVGIG (reference sequence). The CDR3 spans 15 residues. CDR3 coding DNA: TGTGCCTGGAGGCCATTTCGGGACTACCAAGAGACCCAGTACTTC. It translates to CAWRPFRDYQETQYF.

The V gene is TRBV6-5, the J gene TRBJ2-7; 7 bases line up with TRBD1. The CDR3 is 13 residues long. Trimming at V came to 5 bases and at J to 3 bases, leaving 4 bases not matched to a gene. Looked up from germline, CDR1 is MNHEY and CDR2 is SVGAGI. The CDR3 is CASSQGQSYEQYF. Here the CDR3 DNA reads TGTGCCAGCAGTCAGGGACAGAGCTACGAGCAGTACTTC.

The rearrangement uses TRBV6-5 and TRBJ2-1; 8 positions agree with TRBD1. The trim removed 8 bases at V and 8 bases at J, leaving 11 bases unmatched. Germline CDR1 and CDR2: MNHEY and SVGAGI. CDR3 size: 14 residues. This chain's CDR3 is CASGLTGTGYEQFF. As DNA, the CDR3 is TGTGCCAGCGGTTTAACCGGGACAGGTTATGAGCAGTTCTTC.

The rearrangement uses TRBV7-9 and TRBJ2-7; 12 nucleotides agree with TRBD2. Germline assignment: CDR1 SEHNR and CDR2 FQNEAQ (reference sequence). The CDR3 extends over 15 amino acids. Trimming at V came to 5 bases and at J to 3 bases, leaving 5 bases not matched to a gene. This CDR3 reads CASSHRLAGDYEQYF. The CDR3, as DNA: TGTGCCAGCAGCCATAGACTAGCGGGAGACTACGAGCAGTACTTC.

The rearrangement links TRBV11-2 to TRBJ2-7; D might be TRBD2 (5 bases). Per germline, CDR1 SGHAT and CDR2 FQNNGV. This CDR3 region has 12 residues. Trimming pared 1 base from V and 6 bases from J, leaving 7 bases between. CDR3 sequence (DNA): TGTGCCAGCAGCTTAGTCGAGGGCGAGCAGTACTTC. It translates to CASSLVEGEQYF.

The V gene is TRBV10-3, the J gene TRBJ2-1; D perhaps matches TRBD2 (5 bases). This CDR3 spans 15 amino acids. CDR1 ENHRY and CDR2 SYGVKD come from the germline V gene. Trimming left V 10 bases short and J 3 bases short, with 19 bases between. CDR3 nucleotides: TGTGCCACCACGTCCCCCGAGGGAAACTACAATGAGCAGTTCTTC. It encodes CATTSPEGNYNEQFF.